Listed below are T cell receptor beta chains from one sample, sequenced in a study of control samples from healthy donors and cancer patients. Generated by immunoSEQ multiplex PCR, the TCRdb table keeps only in-frame clones and is missing some. The sample has around 100,000 clones, about 91% seen once. Sequencing was done on a sample of blood. Receptor source: a woman aged 18-29 years in good health. The CDR3 runs from the conserved cysteine through the conserved F or W. The D gene is left open where the match is weak. Clone sizes are given selectively: once, few, many, or a class where the clone is expanded.

D,J,V,size,CDR3,DNA
TRBD1,TRBJ2-2,TRBV27,once,CASSLEGALSPGTGELFF,TGTGCCAGCAGTTTAGAGGGGGCCCTCTCCCCGGGGACCGGGGAGCTGTTTTTT
TRBD1,TRBJ1-5,TRBV6-5,few,CASRGTVYSNQPQHF,TGTGCCAGCAGGGGGACAGTCTATAGCAATCAGCCCCAGCATTTT
TRBD1,TRBJ2-5,TRBV28,.,CASTASRTGGLPETQYF,TGTGCCAGCACCGCAAGCAGGACAGGGGGCTTACCAGAGACCCAGTACTTC
TRBD1,TRBJ1-1,TRBV7-9,.,CASSHDRAWSNTEAFF,TGTGCCAGCAGCCACGACAGGGCTTGGAGCAACACTGAAGCTTTCTTT
.,TRBJ1-2,TRBV12-2,.,CASRSNPKGYTF,TGTGCAAGTCGCTCCAACCCGAAGGGCTACACCTTC
.,TRBJ2-2,TRBV7-8,.,CASAEAYHTITGELFF,TGTGCCAGCGCTGAGGCCTACCACACCATTACCGGGGAGCTGTTTTTT
TRBD1,TRBJ1-4,TRBV5-1,.,CASSPQGAANEKLFF,TGCGCCAGCAGCCCACAGGGGGCGGCTAATGAAAAACTGTTTTTT
.,TRBJ1-6,TRBV9,.,CASSELGGGSPLHF,TGTGCCAGCAGCGAGCTAGGGGGTGGGTCACCCCTCCACTTT
.,TRBJ1-1,TRBV19,.,CASSADRLNTEAFF,TGTGCCAGTAGTGCGGACAGATTGAACACTGAAGCTTTCTTT
.,TRBJ1-3,TRBV12-5,.,CASGFAGSGNTIYF,TGTGCTAGTGGCTTTGCGGGCTCTGGAAACACCATATATTTT
TRBD1,TRBJ1-5,TRBV18,.,CASSPLFGGQGGQVNQPQHF,TGTGCCAGCTCACCACTCTTTGGGGGACAGGGCGGGCAGGTCAATCAGCCCCAGCATTTT
.,TRBJ1-5,TRBV19,.,CASSIGTNQPQHF,TGTGCCAGTAGTATAGGGACTAATCAGCCCCAGCATTTT
TRBD2,TRBJ2-3,TRBV3-1/TRBV3-2,once,CASSPGTSGGTSTDTQYF,TGTGCCAGCAGCCCCGGAACTAGCGGGGGGACTAGCACAGATACGCAGTATTTT
TRBD1,TRBJ2-7,TRBV10-1,.,CASSEGGTGSSYEQYF,TGCGCCAGCAGTGAGGGTGGGACAGGAAGCTCCTACGAGCAGTACTTC
.,TRBJ2-5,TRBV5-1,once,CASSPDSLPQETQYF,TGCGCCAGCAGCCCGGACAGTCTCCCCCAAGAGACCCAGTACTTC
.,TRBJ1-1,TRBV6-6,.,CASSSETEKAFF,TGTGCCAGCAGTTCCGAGACAGAGAAAGCTTTCTTT
TRBD1,TRBJ1-2,TRBV15,.,CATSRDLQGAWGYTF,TGTGCCACCAGCAGAGATTTACAGGGGGCTTGGGGCTACACCTTC
.,TRBJ2-7,TRBV5-4,.,CASSFQGFSYEQYF,TGTGCCAGCAGCTTCCAGGGTTTCTCCTACGAGCAGTACTTC
.,TRBJ1-5,TRBV27,.,CASSLTGNQPQHF,TGTGCCAGCAGTTTAACAGGCAATCAGCCCCAGCATTTT
.,TRBJ2-1,TRBV19,.,CASSGTSYNEQFF,TGTGCCAGTAGCGGAACCTCCTACAATGAGCAGTTCTTC
.,TRBJ1-1,TRBV20-1,.,CSASKGGTEAFF,TGCAGTGCTAGTAAGGGAGGCACTGAAGCTTTCTTT
.,TRBJ1-1,TRBV28,.,CASRGLTAFF,TGTGCCAGCAGAGGCCTCACGGCTTTCTTT
TRBD1,TRBJ1-2,TRBV5-1,.,CASSATGEEDGYTF,TGCGCCAGCAGCGCCACAGGGGAAGAGGATGGCTACACCTTC
TRBD2,TRBJ2-1,TRBV5-1,.,CASSLGRLAGNNEQFF,TGCGCCAGCAGCTTGGGGAGACTAGCCGGGAACAATGAGCAGTTCTTC
TRBD2,TRBJ2-7,TRBV7-2,.,CASSLSEAGVEQYF,TGTGCCAGCAGCTTAAGCGAAGCGGGGGTCGAGCAGTACTTC
.,TRBJ2-1,TRBV27,.,CASRRDISNNEQFF,TGTGCCAGCAGGCGGGACATTTCAAACAATGAGCAGTTCTTC
TRBD2,TRBJ2-1,TRBV19,.,CASSITGRALYNEQFF,TGTGCCAGTAGTATAACCGGGAGGGCCCTCTACAATGAGCAGTTCTTC
.,TRBJ2-7,TRBV19,.,CASSRGWGPTYEQYF,TGTGCCAGTAGCAGAGGTTGGGGTCCGACCTACGAGCAGTACTTC
.,TRBJ1-1,TRBV11-2,.,CASSSWTLNTEAFF,TGTGCCAGCAGCTCCTGGACTTTGAACACTGAAGCTTTCTTT
.,TRBJ2-5,TRBV12-3/TRBV12-4,.,CASSDLWETQYF,TGTGCCAGCAGTGACCTCTGGGAGACCCAGTACTTC
TRBD2,TRBJ2-3,TRBV9,.,CASSVVASGGHTQYF,TGTGCCAGCAGCGTAGTGGCTAGCGGGGGCCATACGCAGTATTTT
.,TRBJ1-1,TRBV7-2,.,CASRLEDLLGTEAFF,TGTGCCAGCAGACTAGAGGACCTATTAGGCACTGAAGCTTTCTTT
TRBD1,TRBJ2-4,TRBV6-5,.,CASTWTGLPKNIQYF,TGTGCCAGCACCTGGACAGGGTTACCCAAAAACATTCAGTACTTC
.,TRBJ1-6,TRBV27,.,CASGNRVANSPLHF,TGTGCCAGCGGAAACAGGGTAGCTAATTCACCCCTCCACTTT
.,TRBJ1-3,TRBV7-2,.,CASSLYGGSGNTIYF,TGTGCCAGCAGCTTATATGGGGGCTCTGGAAACACCATATATTTT
.,TRBJ1-1,TRBV29-1,.,CSGTGLNTEAFF,TGCAGCGGTACAGGGCTCAACACTGAAGCTTTCTTT
.,TRBJ2-1,TRBV18,.,CASSSGREQFF,TGTGCCAGCTCATCGGGCCGGGAGCAGTTCTTC
.,TRBJ1-2,TRBV10-2,once,CASSEGGPSSGYTF,TGCGCCAGCAGTGAGGGTGGGCCGAGTTCGGGCTACACCTTC
.,TRBJ2-2,TRBV28,.,CASCSGHKNTGELFF,TGTGCCAGCTGCTCGGGACACAAGAACACCGGGGAGCTGTTTTTT
TRBD1,TRBJ2-7,TRBV15,.,CATSRKLQGALIYEQYF,TGTGCCACCAGCAGAAAACTACAGGGGGCTTTAATCTACGAGCAGTACTTC
.,TRBJ2-2,TRBV30,.,CAWMWTGDTGELFF,TGTGCCTGGATGTGGACGGGGGACACCGGGGAGCTGTTTTTT
TRBD1,TRBJ1-1,TRBV6-5,.,CASIYRGLGNTEAFF,TGTGCCAGCATATACAGGGGCCTGGGGAACACTGAAGCTTTCTTT